The clone carrying this TCR beta chain was counted many times. Its target is not known. This sample is drawn from a study of neurological immune-mediated disorders. Findings and limits, study-wide: No CDR3 amino acid sequences recurred among expanded clones across subjects, suggesting private repertoires in all groups.

The authors produced cDNA by 5'RACE using 10-nucleotide random UMIs. TCRdb reprocessed the 5' RACE reads with MiXCR, giving one entry per CDR3 protein. Of tens of thousands of distinct CDR3 sequences in the sample, around a tenth were seen once. The J segment lost 5 bases and the V segment lost 7 bases, leaving 6 bases of the junction unmatched. CDR1 is SEHNR and CDR2 is FQNEAQ in the germline V gene (reference sequence). The CDR3 is made up of 14 amino acids. This sequence joins TRBV7-9 and TRBJ2-3, with 10 bases fitting TRBD1. Sample: PBMCs. The source of this sequence is a man in his forties or fifties in good health. CDR3 loop: CASTRGTGEDTQYF. Here the CDR3 DNA reads TGTGCCAGCACTAGAGGGACAGGGGAAGATACGCAGTATTTT.